The 24 T cell receptor beta chains below come from one sample, sequenced in a study of blood T cell repertoires in COVID-19. Sequencing was performed with immunoSEQ multiplex PCR; in TCRdb, only in-frame clones are kept and a portion is missing. This sample has about 69,000 clones; more than 80% occur once, and the top ten carry roughly 15%. Sequenced input: peripheral blood. The receptors here all came from a man in his forties or fifties with COVID-19, enrolled during active disease.

The V and J genes are TRBV19 and TRBJ1-3; 9 bases are a match to TRBD1. With 9 bases clipped from V and 9 bases from J, the junction kept 9 bases outside the gene matches. The V gene's germline CDR1 is LNHDA and CDR2 SQIVND (reference sequence). The CDR3 is 13 residues long. CDR3 bases: TGTGCCAGCCAGGGGACAGGGCGAGGCACCATATATTTT. It translates to CASQGTGRGTIYF.

In DNA form, the CDR3 reads TGTGCCAGCAGCGTAGTCCCAAGTCCTGGCGGTGGGCAGGGTACGCAGTATTTT. This codes for CASSVVPSPGGGQGTQYF. V gene TRBV9 combines with J gene TRBJ2-3; D is possibly TRBD1 (5 bases). Germline V CDR1 and CDR2: SGDLS, YYNGEE. V dropped 0 bases and J dropped 8 bases, with 25 bases sitting between them. This CDR3 comprises 18 residues.

There are a few counts of this clone. The chain uses TRBV19 and TRBJ1-2, with no clear D. This CDR3 has 17 amino acids. V was clipped by 7 bases and J by 0 bases, with 21 bases between them. CDR1 LNHDA and CDR2 SQIVND come from the germline V gene (reference sequence). Here the CDR3 reads CASNHPLGASPNYGYTF. CDR3 nucleotides: TGTGCCAGTAACCACCCTCTAGGAGCGAGCCCTAACTATGGCTACACCTTC.

V gene TRBV7-3 combines with J gene TRBJ1-1; D unclear. Germline V CDR1 and CDR2: SGHTA, FQGTGA. This CDR3 region has 13 residues. Deletions cut 5 bases from V and 0 bases from J, with 7 bases between. The CDR3 protein is CASSETVNTEAFF. The CDR3 DNA sequence: TGTGCCAGCAGCGAAACAGTGAACACTGAAGCTTTCTTT.

The J gene is TRBJ2-3, the V gene TRBV6-6, with a possible D match to TRBD1 (6 bases). Germline CDR1 MNHNY, CDR2 SVGAGI (reference sequence). The CDR3 totals 15 residues. Trimming left V 0 bases short and J 6 bases short, with 13 bases between. The CDR3 DNA is TGTGCCAGCAGTTACTCGAGACTTAGGGGGGATACGCAGTATTTT. Translated, it gives CASSYSRLRGDTQYF.

The genes are TRBV5-1 and TRBJ1-2, with 7 bases that match TRBD1. Unmatched junction bases numbered 9, after V lost 4 bases and J lost 6 bases. There are 14 residues in the CDR3. CDR1 and CDR2 from the germline V gene are SGHRS and YFSETQ. The CDR3 region is CASSRNRGGDGYTF. In nucleotides, the CDR3 is TGCGCCAGCAGCAGAAACAGGGGTGGAGATGGCTACACCTTC.

The genes are TRBV7-3 and TRBJ1-2; D possibly corresponds to TRBD1 (5 bases). Germline assignment: CDR1 SGHTA and CDR2 FQGTGA. The V end lost 5 bases, the J end lost 0 bases, and 19 bases lay between the germline ends. The CDR3 loop spans 17 amino acids. In nucleotides, the CDR3 is TGTGCCAGCAGCCCTAACCCCCCAGGGAACGCTAACTATGGCTACACCTTC. It yields the protein CASSPNPPGNANYGYTF.

The chain is built from TRBV23-1 and TRBJ2-7; the match to TRBD1 covers 9 bases. TRBV23-1 carries the ORF label, with uncertain function. This CDR3 contains 15 residues. The V and J ends lost 0 bases and 2 bases, in that order; junction bases with no gene match: 2. The DNA for the CDR3 is TGCGCCAGCAGTCAATCCCGACAGGGGGCCTACGAGCAGTACTTC. This translates into CASSQSRQGAYEQYF.

The rearrangement links TRBV24-1 to TRBJ1-5; 9 nucleotides match TRBD1. CDR1 and CDR2 (germline): KGHDR, SFDVKD. Trimming cost V 3 bases and J 0 bases; bases outside gene matches: 2. The CDR3 totals 16 residues. The CDR3 sequence: CATSDEDRGSNQPQHF. The DNA for the CDR3 is TGTGCCACCAGTGATGAGGACAGGGGTAGCAATCAGCCCCAGCATTTT.

This clone was seen only a few times. The V gene is TRBV18, the J gene TRBJ2-1; D gene uncertain. Trimming shortened V by 0 bases and J by 9 bases, and 9 bases separated the two germline ends. The CDR3 loop spans 13 amino acids. Germline CDR1 is KGHSH and CDR2 is LQKENI. The CDR3 DNA reads as TGTGCCAGCTCACCACCGATACGGTTTGAGCAGTTCTTC. The encoded protein is CASSPPIRFEQFF.

The V and J genes are TRBV6-2 or TRBV6-3 and TRBJ1-2, with TRBD1 as a possible D gene (5 bases). The germline gives CDR1 MNHEY, CDR2 SVGEGT. The CDR3 sequence is 13 residues long. Trimming stripped 4 bases from V and 4 bases from J, with 10 bases between. As DNA, the CDR3 is TGTGCCAGCAGTTCCCCGGGGGTCTATGGCTACACCTTC. It specifies CASSSPGVYGYTF.

The rearrangement uses TRBV1 and TRBJ1-4. TRBV1 is an annotated pseudogene. CDR3 length: 18 residues. As DNA, the CDR3 is TGCACCAGCAGTCACACGAGAAGAAGGGGGGGAACTAATGAAAAACTGTTTTTT. This gives the protein CTSSHTRRRGGTNEKLFF.

V gene TRBV7-2 combines with J gene TRBJ2-7; 7 positions match TRBD2. V lost 5 bases and J lost 7; bases outside the gene matches: 14. From germline, CDR1 is SGHTA and CDR2 FQGNSA. The CDR3 has 15 residues. CDR3 amino acids: CASSPGASGLLEQYF. DNA of the CDR3: TGTGCCAGCAGCCCTGGGGCTAGCGGCCTACTGGAGCAGTACTTC.

This clone was seen only a few times. This rearrangement joins TRBV6-2 or TRBV6-3 to TRBJ2-5; TRBD1 aligns across 7 bases. J was trimmed by 5 bases and V by 6 bases; bases with no gene match: 12. Germline V gene sequence: CDR1 MNHEY, CDR2 SVGEGT. The CDR3 is 15 amino acids. The CDR3 sequence: CASSPSLDRLETQYF. The CDR3 nucleotides are TGTGCCAGCAGCCCCTCACTGGACAGGCTCGAGACCCAGTACTTC.

J is TRBJ2-5 and V is TRBV28; TRBD1 might be the D (6 bases). The CDR3 runs 15 residues. The germline CDR1 and CDR2 sequences are MDHEN and SYDVKM. V lost 2 bases, J lost 4 bases, and 14 bases lay in between. The CDR3: CASSLPGAGGETQYF. CDR3 DNA sequence: TGTGCCAGCAGTTTACCAGGGGCCGGCGGAGAGACCCAGTACTTC.

The chain recombines TRBV6-5 with TRBJ1-2; perhaps TRBD1 as D (6 bases). This CDR3 has 14 residues. Germline values: CDR1 MNHEY, CDR2 SVGAGI. The V end was cut by 2 bases, the J end by 4 bases, with 11 bases between. DNA for the CDR3: TGTGCCAGCAGTTACCTCGACAGGCCCTATGGCTACACCTTC. This encodes CASSYLDRPYGYTF.

This chain uses TRBV9 with TRBJ2-3, with 8 bases identical to TRBD2. This CDR3 has 15 amino acids. Germline-derived CDR1 and CDR2 are SGDLS and YYNGEE. V shed 1 base, J shed 2 bases, and the junction held 3 bases outside the gene matches. The CDR3 protein is CASSVIAGLTDTQYF. The CDR3 DNA reads TGTGCCAGCAGCGTAATAGCGGGGCTCACAGATACGCAGTATTTT.

The table lists this clone with a count of one. The gene calls are TRBV5-6 and TRBJ1-6, with 8 bases lining up with TRBD1. V shed 4 bases, J shed 8 bases, and the junction held 2 bases outside the gene matches. Germline V gene lookup returns CDR1 SGHDT and CDR2 YYEEEE. This CDR3 is built from 13 residues. The CDR3 sequence is CASSTDRDSPLHF. DNA of the CDR3: TGTGCCAGCAGCACGGACAGGGATTCACCCCTCCACTTT. The complete variable domain, with remaining parts taken from reference TRBV5-6 and TRBJ1-6, reads DAGVTQSPTHLIKTRGQQVTLRCSPKSGHDTVSWYQQALGQGPQFIFQYYEEEERQRGNFPDRFSGHQFPNYSSELNVNALLLGDSALYLCASSTDRDSPLHFGNGTRLTVT.

The chain joins TRBV20-1 to TRBJ1-1; no clear D gene. Trimming left V 3 bases short and J 3 bases short, with 17 bases between. CDR1 is DFQATT, CDR2 SNEGSKA, per germline (reference sequence). This CDR3 has 15 residues. The CDR3 nucleotides read TGCAGTGCTAGTAGAATCGGGTTTACTCACACTGAAGCTTTCTTT. It yields the protein CSASRIGFTHTEAFF.

The chain links TRBV19 to TRBJ1-1, with D hard to call. Between the trimmed V and J ends, which lost 3 bases and 6 bases, there was a span of 17 bases. This CDR3 spans 15 amino acids. Germline loops: CDR1 LNHDA, CDR2 SQIVND (reference sequence). The CDR3 coding sequence is TGTGCCAGTAGTATTTTGGACTGGAAAGACGCTGAAGCTTTCTTT. It encodes CASSILDWKDAEAFF.

The chain recombines TRBV4-1 with TRBJ1-5, with D tentatively TRBD1 (5 bases). Germline values: CDR1 MGHRA, CDR2 YSYEKL. The CDR3 runs 16 residues. With 4 bases removed from V and 1 base from J, the gap between germline ends came to 14 bases. The CDR3 nucleotides read TGCGCCAGCAGCCCTCGGCAGGGCGCCAGCAATCAGCCCCAGCATTTT. This sequence encodes CASSPRQGASNQPQHF.

This chain links TRBV12-3 or TRBV12-4 with TRBJ1-2; D may be TRBD1 (5 bases). The CDR3 is 13 residues long. V was trimmed by 1 base and J by 7 bases, leaving 10 bases between them. The CDR3 is CASSLDLGVGYTF. In nucleotides, the CDR3 is TGTGCCAGCAGTTTAGACCTAGGGGTTGGCTACACCTTC.

The rearrangement links TRBV2 to TRBJ1-2, with TRBD1 as a possible D gene (5 bases). The CDR3 is made up of 13 amino acids. Trimming shortened V by 4 bases and J by 4 bases, and 10 bases separated the two germline ends. CDR1 is SNHLY, CDR2 FYNNEI, per germline. The CDR3 DNA reads TGTGCCAGCAGTGCGGGCGGGACCTATGGCTACACCTTC. It is translated as CASSAGGTYGYTF.

The chain combines TRBV5-6 with TRBJ2-4; 7 bases fit TRBD1. This CDR3 has 14 residues. The V gene end was trimmed by 0 bases and the J gene end by 5 bases; junction bases not matched to a gene: 2. Germline CDR1 and CDR2: SGHDT and YYEEEE. The CDR3 is CASSLGQGENIQYF. The CDR3 DNA reads as TGTGCCAGCAGCTTGGGACAGGGTGAAAACATTCAGTACTTC.